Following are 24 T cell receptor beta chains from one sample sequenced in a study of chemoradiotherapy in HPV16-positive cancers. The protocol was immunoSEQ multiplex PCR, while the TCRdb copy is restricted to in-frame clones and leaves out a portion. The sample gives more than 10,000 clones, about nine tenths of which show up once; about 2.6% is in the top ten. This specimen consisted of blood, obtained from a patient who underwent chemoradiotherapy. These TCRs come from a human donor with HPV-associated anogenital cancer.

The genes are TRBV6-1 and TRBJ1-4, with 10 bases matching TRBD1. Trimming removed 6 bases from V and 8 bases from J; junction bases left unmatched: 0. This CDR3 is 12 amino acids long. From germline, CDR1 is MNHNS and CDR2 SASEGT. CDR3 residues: CASRTGGEKLFF. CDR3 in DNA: TGTGCCAGCAGGACAGGGGGCGAAAAACTGTTTTTT.

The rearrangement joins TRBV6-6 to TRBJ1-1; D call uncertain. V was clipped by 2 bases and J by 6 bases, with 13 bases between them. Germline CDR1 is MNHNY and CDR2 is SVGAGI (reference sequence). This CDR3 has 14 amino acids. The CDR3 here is CASSYDGSYSEAFF. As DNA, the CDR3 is TGTGCCAGCAGTTACGACGGATCCTATTCTGAAGCTTTCTTT.

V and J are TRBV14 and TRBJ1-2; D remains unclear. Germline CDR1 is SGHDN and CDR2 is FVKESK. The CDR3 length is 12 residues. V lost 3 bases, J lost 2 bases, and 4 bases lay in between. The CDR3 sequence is CASSHGNYGYTF. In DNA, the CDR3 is TGTGCCAGCAGCCATGGGAACTATGGCTACACCTTC.

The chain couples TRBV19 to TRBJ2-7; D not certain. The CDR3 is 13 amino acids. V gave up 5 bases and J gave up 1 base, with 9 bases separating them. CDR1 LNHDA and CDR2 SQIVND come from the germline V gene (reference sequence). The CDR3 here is CASSPGRSYEQYF. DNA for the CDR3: TGTGCCAGTAGTCCCGGGCGATCCTACGAGCAGTACTTC. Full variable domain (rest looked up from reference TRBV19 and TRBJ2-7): DGGITQSPKYLFRKEGQNVTLSCEQNLNHDAMYWYRQDPGQGLRLIYYSQIVNDFQKGDIAEGYSVSREKKESFPLTVTSAQKNPTAFYLCASSPGRSYEQYFGPGTRLTVT.

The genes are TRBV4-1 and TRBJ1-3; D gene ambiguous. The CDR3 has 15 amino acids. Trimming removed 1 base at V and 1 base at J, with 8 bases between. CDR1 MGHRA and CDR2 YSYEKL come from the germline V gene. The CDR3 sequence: CASSQVGASGNTIYF. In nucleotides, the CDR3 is TGCGCCAGCAGCCAAGTCGGCGCGTCTGGAAACACCATATATTTT.

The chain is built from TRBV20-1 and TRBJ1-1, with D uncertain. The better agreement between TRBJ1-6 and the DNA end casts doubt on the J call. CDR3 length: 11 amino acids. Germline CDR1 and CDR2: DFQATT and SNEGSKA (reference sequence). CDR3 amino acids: CSSDTAGPLHF. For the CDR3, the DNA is TGCAGTTCCGACACGGCCGGGCCCCTCCACTTT.

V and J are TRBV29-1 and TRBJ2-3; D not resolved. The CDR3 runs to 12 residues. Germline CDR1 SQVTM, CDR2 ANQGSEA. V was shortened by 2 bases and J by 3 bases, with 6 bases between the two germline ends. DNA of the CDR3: TGCAGCGTTGAATCCAGGACAGATACGCAGTATTTT. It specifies CSVESRTDTQYF.

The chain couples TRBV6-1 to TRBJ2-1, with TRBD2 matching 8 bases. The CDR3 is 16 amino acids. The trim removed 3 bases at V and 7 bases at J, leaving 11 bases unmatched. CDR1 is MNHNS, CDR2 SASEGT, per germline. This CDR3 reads CASSDGGLVIQNEQFF. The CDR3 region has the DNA TGTGCCAGCAGTGACGGGGGACTAGTGATTCAGAATGAGCAGTTCTTC.

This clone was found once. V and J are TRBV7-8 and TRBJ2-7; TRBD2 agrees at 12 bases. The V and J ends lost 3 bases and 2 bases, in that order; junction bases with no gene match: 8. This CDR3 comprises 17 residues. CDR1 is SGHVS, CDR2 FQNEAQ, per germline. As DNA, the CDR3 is TGTGCCAGCAGCTTGGTGACCCCTAGCGGGGGGGCCTACGAGCAGTACTTC. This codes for CASSLVTPSGGAYEQYF.

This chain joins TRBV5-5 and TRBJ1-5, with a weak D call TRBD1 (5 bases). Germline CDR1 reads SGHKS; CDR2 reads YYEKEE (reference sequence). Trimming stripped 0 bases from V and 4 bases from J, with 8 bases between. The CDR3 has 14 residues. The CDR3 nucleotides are TGTGCCAGCAGCTTGGAGCCAGGGAATCAGCCCCAGCATTTT. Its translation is CASSLEPGNQPQHF.

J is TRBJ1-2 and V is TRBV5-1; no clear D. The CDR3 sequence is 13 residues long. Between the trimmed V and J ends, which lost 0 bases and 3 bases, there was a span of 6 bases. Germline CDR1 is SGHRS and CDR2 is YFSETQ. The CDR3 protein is CASSLVSDYGYTF. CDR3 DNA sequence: TGCGCCAGCAGCTTGGTCTCAGACTATGGCTACACCTTC.

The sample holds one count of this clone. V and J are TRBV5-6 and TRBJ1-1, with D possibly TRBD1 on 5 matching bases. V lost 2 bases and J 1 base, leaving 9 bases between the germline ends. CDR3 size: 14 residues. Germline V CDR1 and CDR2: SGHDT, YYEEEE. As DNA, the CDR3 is TGTGCCAGCAGCTTAGGACAATGGAACACTGAAGCTTTCTTT. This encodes CASSLGQWNTEAFF.

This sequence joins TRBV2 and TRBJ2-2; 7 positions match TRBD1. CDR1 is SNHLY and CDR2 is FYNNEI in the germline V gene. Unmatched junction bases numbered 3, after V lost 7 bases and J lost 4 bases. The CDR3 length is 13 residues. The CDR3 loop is CASIRGLTGELFF. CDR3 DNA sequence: TGTGCCAGCATAAGGGGGCTCACCGGGGAGCTGTTTTTT.

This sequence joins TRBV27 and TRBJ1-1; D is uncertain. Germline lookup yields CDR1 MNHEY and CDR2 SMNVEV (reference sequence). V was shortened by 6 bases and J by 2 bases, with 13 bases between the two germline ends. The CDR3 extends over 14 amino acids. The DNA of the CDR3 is TGTGCCAGCAGGAACGGCCCCATAAACACTGAAGCTTTCTTT. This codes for CASRNGPINTEAFF.

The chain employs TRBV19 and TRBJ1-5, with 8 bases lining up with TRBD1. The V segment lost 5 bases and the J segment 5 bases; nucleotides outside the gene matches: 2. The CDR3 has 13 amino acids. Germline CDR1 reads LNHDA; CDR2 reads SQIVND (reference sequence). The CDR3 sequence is CASSSGGHQPQHF. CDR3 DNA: TGTGCCAGTAGTTCAGGGGGCCATCAGCCCCAGCATTTT.

CDR3 protein: CASSGQGTETQYF. The CDR3 DNA follows: TGCGCCAGCAGCGGGCAGGGGACAGAGACCCAGTACTTC. This chain connects TRBV5-1 to TRBJ2-5; weak D call: TRBD1 (6 bases). The CDR3 loop spans 13 amino acids. The germline V gene encodes CDR1 SGHRS and CDR2 YFSETQ. Trimming removed 4 bases from V and 4 bases from J, with 11 bases in between.

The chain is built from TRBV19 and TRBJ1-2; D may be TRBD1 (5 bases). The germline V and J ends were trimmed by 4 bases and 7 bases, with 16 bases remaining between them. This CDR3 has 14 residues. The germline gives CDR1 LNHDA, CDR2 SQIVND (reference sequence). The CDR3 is CASSTLYGTGGYTF. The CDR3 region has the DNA TGTGCCAGTAGTACCCTGTATGGGACTGGTGGCTACACCTTC.

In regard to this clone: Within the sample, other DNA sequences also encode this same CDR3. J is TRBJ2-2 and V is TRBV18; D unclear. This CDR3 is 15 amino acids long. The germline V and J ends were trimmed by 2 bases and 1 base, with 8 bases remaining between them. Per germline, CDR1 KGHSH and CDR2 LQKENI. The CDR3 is CASSPLSGNTGELFF. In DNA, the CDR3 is TGTGCCAGCTCACCATTATCAGGGAACACCGGGGAGCTGTTTTTT.

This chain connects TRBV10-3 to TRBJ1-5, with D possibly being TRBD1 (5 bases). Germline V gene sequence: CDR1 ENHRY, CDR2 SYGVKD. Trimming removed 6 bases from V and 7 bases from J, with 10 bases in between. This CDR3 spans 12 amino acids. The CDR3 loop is CAISTGEQPQHF. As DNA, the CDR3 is TGTGCCATCAGCACAGGTGAGCAGCCCCAGCATTTT.

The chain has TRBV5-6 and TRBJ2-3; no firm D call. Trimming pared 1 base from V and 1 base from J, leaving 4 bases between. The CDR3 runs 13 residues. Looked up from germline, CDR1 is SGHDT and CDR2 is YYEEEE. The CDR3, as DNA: TGTGCCAGCAGCTTGCTGGGCACAGATACGCAGTATTTT. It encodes CASSLLGTDTQYF.

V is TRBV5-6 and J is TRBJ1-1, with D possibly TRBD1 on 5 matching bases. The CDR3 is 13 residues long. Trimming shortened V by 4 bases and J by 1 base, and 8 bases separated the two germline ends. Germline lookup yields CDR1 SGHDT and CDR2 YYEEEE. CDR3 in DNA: TGTGCCAGCAGCATTACAGGGAACACTGAAGCTTTCTTT. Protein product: CASSITGNTEAFF.

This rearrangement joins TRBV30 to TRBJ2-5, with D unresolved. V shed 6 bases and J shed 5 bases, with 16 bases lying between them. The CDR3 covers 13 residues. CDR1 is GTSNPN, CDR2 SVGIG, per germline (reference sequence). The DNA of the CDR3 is TGTGCCTGCCAAGCAGTGGTGGGGGAGACCCAGTACTTC. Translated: CACQAVVGETQYF.

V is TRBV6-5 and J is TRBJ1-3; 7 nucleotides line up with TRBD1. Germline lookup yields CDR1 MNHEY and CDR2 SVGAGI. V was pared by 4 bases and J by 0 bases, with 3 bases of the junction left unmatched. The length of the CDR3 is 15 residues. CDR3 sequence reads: CASSSTGFSGNTIYF. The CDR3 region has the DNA TGTGCCAGCAGTTCGACAGGGTTCTCTGGAAACACCATATATTTT.

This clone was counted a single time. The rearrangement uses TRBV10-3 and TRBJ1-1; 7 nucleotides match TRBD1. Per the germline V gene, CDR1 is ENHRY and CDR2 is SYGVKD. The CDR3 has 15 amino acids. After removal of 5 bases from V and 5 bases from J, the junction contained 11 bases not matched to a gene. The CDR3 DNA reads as TGTGCCATCAGTCCCACGGACAGGTTCGAAACTGAAGCTTTCTTT. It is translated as CAISPTDRFETEAFF.